Sequencing of this T cell receptor (beta chain) was carried out in a study of siplizumab effects on memory and regulatory T cells. Overall study results and limits: Unstimulated subsets accounted for the mapping of only a minor share of the clones that were alloreactive. Alloreactive sequences from unstimulated CD4+ memory cells fell significantly with siplizumab.

Germline V lookup: CDR1 LNHDA, CDR2 SQIVND (reference sequence). Trimming pared 5 bases from V and 4 bases from J, leaving 17 bases between. The CDR3 totals 15 residues. Notes on this clone: Its matching antigen is unknown.

Clones were sequenced by immunoSEQ multiplex PCR, and TCRdb holds only the in-frame ones, with some missing. Among 50,000 or so clones listed, 95% to 97% were seen once. The TCR comes from a human donor in good health. The V call is TRBV19, the J call TRBJ1-2; D is possibly TRBD1 (5 bases). Sequencing was performed on naive CD4+ T cells sorted from blood. This CDR3 is CASSPQGIAAYGYTF. As DNA, the CDR3 is TGTGCCAGTAGTCCCCAGGGCATTGCAGCCTATGGCTACACCTTC.